These T cell receptor beta chains were read from a single sample in a study of cytomegalovirus exposure and HLA in healthy donors. Sequenced by immunoSEQ multiplex PCR; TCRdb stores in-frame clones only, minus some. In the table there are approximately 140,000 clones, over 65% of which are singletons. The sample consisted of PBMCs. Receptors originate from a middle-aged man in good health and CMV-seropositive. The CDR3 runs from the conserved cysteine through the conserved F or W. D genes are given only for firm matches. Size tells how often a clone was seen (once, few, many) or the class of an expanded clone, and some rows leave it out.

v_gene: TRBV6-1
abundance: -
len: 14
j_gene: TRBJ2-2
d_gene: TRBD2
CDR3aa: CASSYGRGAGELFF
CDR3nt: TGTGCCAGCAGCTATGGTCGGGGGGCCGGGGAGCTGTTTTTT

v_gene: TRBV29-1
abundance: few
len: 14
j_gene: TRBJ2-2
d_gene: -
CDR3aa: CSVLNQMNTGELFF
CDR3nt: TGCAGCGTTCTGAACCAGATGAACACCGGGGAGCTGTTTTTT

v_gene: TRBV9
abundance: few
len: 16
j_gene: TRBJ2-5
d_gene: TRBD2
CDR3aa: CASSVGNSGIQETQYF
CDR3nt: TGTGCCAGCAGCGTAGGTAATAGCGGGATCCAAGAGACCCAGTACTTC

v_gene: TRBV5-4
abundance: -
len: 13
j_gene: TRBJ2-1
d_gene: -
CDR3aa: CASYGEGFNEQFF
CDR3nt: TGTGCCAGCTACGGGGAAGGGTTTAATGAGCAGTTCTTC

v_gene: TRBV7-8
abundance: few
len: 16
j_gene: TRBJ1-5
d_gene: -
CDR3aa: CASSLGGRGSNQPQHF
CDR3nt: TGTGCCAGCAGCTTAGGGGGACGGGGGAGCAATCAGCCCCAGCATTTT

v_gene: TRBV6-6
abundance: few
len: 16
j_gene: TRBJ2-3
d_gene: -
CDR3aa: CASSYGARMGTDTQYF
CDR3nt: TGTGCCAGCAGTTACGGGGCTAGAATGGGCACAGATACGCAGTATTTT

v_gene: TRBV7-2
abundance: few
len: 16
j_gene: TRBJ2-6
d_gene: -
CDR3aa: CASISTGSSGANVLTF
CDR3nt: TGTGCCAGCATCTCCACAGGGAGCTCTGGGGCCAACGTCCTGACTTTC

v_gene: TRBV6-1
abundance: few
len: 18
j_gene: TRBJ1-4
d_gene: -
CDR3aa: CASSDCPSLLVDNEKLFF
CDR3nt: TGTGCCAGCAGTGACTGTCCAAGTCTCCTAGTCGACAATGAAAAACTGTTTTTT

v_gene: TRBV29-1
abundance: few
len: 14
j_gene: TRBJ1-5
d_gene: TRBD1
CDR3aa: CSARTGGANQPQHF
CDR3nt: TGCAGCGCTCGGACAGGGGGGGCCAATCAGCCCCAGCATTTT

v_gene: TRBV7-2
abundance: -
len: 14
j_gene: TRBJ1-5
d_gene: -
CDR3aa: CASSLVVGEQPQHF
CDR3nt: TGTGCCAGCAGCTTAGTGGTCGGGGAACAGCCCCAGCATTTT

v_gene: TRBV7-9
abundance: -
len: 16
j_gene: TRBJ1-2
d_gene: TRBD1
CDR3aa: CSSSLAERQGAYGYTF
CDR3nt: TGTTCCAGCAGCTTAGCGGAGAGACAGGGGGCATATGGCTACACCTTC

v_gene: TRBV15
abundance: -
len: 17
j_gene: TRBJ1-1
d_gene: TRBD1
CDR3aa: CATSRGQGMVSGTEAFF
CDR3nt: TGTGCCACCAGCAGGGGACAGGGGATGGTATCGGGGACTGAAGCTTTCTTT

v_gene: TRBV5-6
abundance: few
len: 14
j_gene: TRBJ2-3
d_gene: -
CDR3aa: CASSLVQNTDTQYF
CDR3nt: TGTGCCAGCAGCTTGGTCCAGAACACAGATACGCAGTATTTT

v_gene: TRBV7-9
abundance: -
len: 14
j_gene: TRBJ2-5
d_gene: -
CDR3aa: CASSIGQSQETQYF
CDR3nt: TGTGCCAGCAGCATCGGACAGAGCCAAGAGACCCAGTACTTC

v_gene: TRBV10-1
abundance: -
len: 14
j_gene: TRBJ1-2
d_gene: -
CDR3aa: CASSRRWGDGGYTF
CDR3nt: TGCGCCAGCAGTCGACGGTGGGGGGATGGTGGCTACACCTTC

v_gene: TRBV6-5
abundance: -
len: 12
j_gene: TRBJ2-1
d_gene: -
CDR3aa: CASSRTPNEQFF
CDR3nt: TGTGCCAGCAGTCGAACTCCCAATGAGCAGTTCTTC

v_gene: TRBV11-2
abundance: -
len: 16
j_gene: TRBJ2-3
d_gene: -
CDR3aa: CASSFQGGTSTDTQYF
CDR3nt: TGTGCCAGCAGCTTCCAGGGAGGCACTAGTACAGATACGCAGTATTTT

v_gene: TRBV7-9
abundance: -
len: 15
j_gene: TRBJ2-7
d_gene: TRBD2
CDR3aa: CASSFRTSRAGEQYF
CDR3nt: TGTGCCAGCAGCTTTAGGACTAGCAGAGCCGGGGAGCAGTACTTC

v_gene: TRBV28
abundance: few
len: 11
j_gene: TRBJ2-7
d_gene: -
CDR3aa: CASSLLYEQYF
CDR3nt: TGTGCCAGCAGTTTATTATACGAGCAGTACTTC

v_gene: TRBV23-1
abundance: -
len: 18
j_gene: TRBJ1-2
d_gene: -
CDR3aa: CASSQSPGGLFENYGYTF
CDR3nt: TGCGCCAGCAGTCAATCTCCCGGGGGGTTATTCGAAAACTATGGCTACACCTTC

v_gene: TRBV11-2
abundance: -
len: 16
j_gene: TRBJ2-2
d_gene: TRBD2
CDR3aa: CASSRSGSANTGELFF
CDR3nt: TGTGCCAGCAGCCGTAGCGGGAGCGCGAACACCGGGGAGCTGTTTTTT

v_gene: TRBV7-9
abundance: -
len: 15
j_gene: TRBJ2-1
d_gene: TRBD2
CDR3aa: CASSWGLAGGYEQFF
CDR3nt: TGTGCCAGCAGCTGGGGACTAGCGGGAGGATATGAGCAGTTCTTC

v_gene: TRBV5-5
abundance: -
len: 15
j_gene: TRBJ2-1
d_gene: -
CDR3aa: CASSLLATPEGEQFF
CDR3nt: TGTGCCAGCAGCTTGCTAGCGACCCCGGAGGGTGAGCAGTTCTTC

v_gene: TRBV7-7
abundance: -
len: 15
j_gene: TRBJ2-5
d_gene: TRBD2
CDR3aa: CASSLGLAGGEPQYF
CDR3nt: TGTGCCAGCAGCTTAGGCCTAGCGGGAGGGGAGCCCCAGTACTTC

v_gene: TRBV30
abundance: -
len: 16
j_gene: TRBJ1-4
d_gene: TRBD1
CDR3aa: CAWSQGDRGFGEKLFF
CDR3nt: TGTGCCTGGAGCCAGGGGGACAGGGGATTCGGAGAAAAACTGTTTTTT

v_gene: TRBV5-6
abundance: few
len: 15
j_gene: TRBJ2-7
d_gene: TRBD2
CDR3aa: CASSLGLAVTYEQYF
CDR3nt: TGTGCCAGCAGCCTAGGACTAGCGGTGACCTACGAGCAGTACTTC

v_gene: TRBV6-5
abundance: -
len: 13
j_gene: TRBJ1-5
d_gene: -
CDR3aa: CASRQTAGQPQHF
CDR3nt: TGTGCCAGCAGACAAACGGCCGGGCAGCCCCAGCATTTT